These T cell receptor beta chains were read from a single sample in a study of PD-1 blockade in classical Hodgkin lymphoma. Some clones are missing from TCRdb's copy, which holds only in-frame ones; the method was immunoSEQ multiplex PCR. The sample consists of 100,000 or so clones, roughly nine tenths of them appearing once. The material was peripheral blood mononuclear cells (PBMCs), obtained before the fourth cycle of nivolumab. These receptors were collected from a human donor with classical Hodgkin lymphoma. CDR3s include the opening cysteine and the closing phenylalanine or tryptophan. D genes are given only for firm matches. A clone size is listed for some rows: how often the clone was seen (once, few, many), or a class if it is expanded.

d_call j_call clone_size v_call cdr3_aa cdr3_nt
TRBD1 TRBJ1-2 . TRBV5-4 CASSNDPGTENYGYTF TGTGCCAGCAGCAACGACCCCGGGACAGAGAACTATGGCTACACCTTC
. TRBJ2-3 . TRBV25-1 CASSQWEGTDTQYF TGTGCCAGCAGTCAGTGGGAGGGCACAGATACGCAGTATTTT
TRBD1 TRBJ1-5 . TRBV28 CASSGQGAAQPQHF TGTGCCAGCAGTGGACAGGGGGCCGCTCAGCCCCAGCATTTT
TRBD1 TRBJ1-2 . TRBV2 CASSLRGRDGYTF TGTGCCAGCAGTCTCAGGGGGCGGGATGGCTACACCTTC
TRBD2 TRBJ2-2 . TRBV6-5 CASREGSTGELFF TGTGCCAGCCGGGAGGGGTCCACCGGGGAGCTGTTTTTT
. TRBJ2-7 once TRBV28 CASSSPSRPYEQYF TGTGCCAGCAGTTCCCCGAGTCGGCCATACGAGCAGTACTTC
TRBD2 TRBJ2-5 . TRBV5-6 CASSLGEGPQETQYF TGTGCCAGCAGCTTGGGGGAGGGGCCCCAAGAGACCCAGTACTTC
. TRBJ2-7 . TRBV28 CASSLLLEQYF TGTGCCAGCAGCCTACTCCTCGAGCAGTACTTC
. TRBJ2-7 once TRBV30 CAWSPPWTVPYEQYF TGTGCCTGGAGTCCCCCCTGGACAGTTCCCTACGAGCAGTACTTC
. TRBJ1-3 . TRBV13 CASRWGSGNTIYF TGTGCCAGCCGCTGGGGGTCTGGAAACACCATATATTTT
. TRBJ1-1 . TRBV18 CASSPSRAAEAFF TGTGCCAGCTCACCGTCTCGGGCCGCTGAAGCTTTCTTT
. TRBJ1-1 . TRBV4-1 CAGGTSLYTEAFF TGCGCCGGGGGCACTTCCCTCTACACTGAAGCTTTCTTT
. TRBJ2-6 . TRBV6-5 CATKSGANVLTF TGTGCCACCAAATCTGGGGCCAACGTCCTGACTTTC
. TRBJ1-5 few TRBV28 CATQGRSNQPQHF TGTGCCACCCAGGGGAGGAGCAATCAGCCCCAGCATTTT
. TRBJ2-4 . TRBV19 CASSRTVLAKNIQYF TGTGCCAGTAGTAGGACAGTACTAGCCAAAAACATTCAGTACTTC
TRBD2 TRBJ2-3 . TRBV5-4 CASSDGLAGLTDTQYF TGTGCCAGCAGCGACGGACTAGCGGGGCTCACAGATACGCAGTATTTT
. TRBJ2-1 once TRBV6-1 CASSDLLGNEQFF TGTGCCAGCAGTGATTTATTGGGCAATGAGCAGTTCTTC
. TRBJ2-3 . TRBV6-5 CASGMEGGTDTQYF TGTGCCAGCGGAATGGAAGGGGGCACAGATACGCAGTATTTT
TRBD2 TRBJ2-1 . TRBV14 CASSQEGGVWTSGRRNEQFF TGTGCCAGCAGCCAGGAAGGGGGTGTCTGGACTAGCGGGAGGAGGAATGAGCAGTTCTTC
. TRBJ2-3 . TRBV4-1 CASSQEARVADTQYF TGCGCCAGCAGCCAAGAGGCCAGGGTTGCAGATACGCAGTATTTT
TRBD1 TRBJ1-2 . TRBV28 CASSLGQGPTRNYGYTF TGTGCCAGCAGTTTAGGACAGGGCCCAACCCGTAACTATGGCTACACCTTC
TRBD1 TRBJ2-5 . TRBV10-1 CASSRTGVETQYF TGCGCCAGCAGCAGAACAGGGGTAGAGACCCAGTACTTC
TRBD2 TRBJ2-7 . TRBV7-6 CASSLGTRSYEQYF TGTGCCAGCAGCTTGGGGACTAGGTCATACGAGCAGTACTTC
. TRBJ2-6 . TRBV6-5 CASSFRTVAGANVLTF TGTGCCAGCAGTTTCCGGACAGTTGCTGGGGCCAACGTCCTGACTTTC
TRBD1 TRBJ1-2 . TRBV15 CATSRGTGGFEGYTF TGTGCCACCAGCAGAGGGACAGGGGGTTTTGAAGGCTACACCTTC
TRBD1 TRBJ2-1 . TRBV27 CASSLRQGALGEQFF TGTGCCAGCAGTTTACGTCAGGGGGCATTAGGTGAGCAGTTCTTC
. TRBJ1-2 . TRBV6-5 CASSSRLTYGYTF TGTGCCAGCAGTTCCCGACTGACCTATGGCTACACCTTC
TRBD2 TRBJ2-7 medium-sized TRBV19 CATQTTGGIYEQYF TGTGCCACCCAAACCACGGGAGGGATCTACGAGCAGTACTTC
. TRBJ1-5 . TRBV15 CATSRDRVNNQPQHF TGTGCCACCAGCAGAGACCGGGTTAACAATCAGCCCCAGCATTTT
TRBD2 TRBJ2-2 . TRBV4-2 CASSQVSSGSMNTGELFF TGTGCCAGCAGCCAAGTTTCCAGCGGGAGTATGAACACCGGGGAGCTGTTTTTT
TRBD1 TRBJ2-5 . TRBV5-1 CASSPDRGVQETQYF TGCGCCAGCAGCCCGGACAGGGGGGTCCAAGAGACCCAGTACTTC
. TRBJ2-5 . TRBV6-1 CASSASAKETQYF TGTGCCAGCAGTGCTAGCGCCAAAGAGACCCAGTACTTC
. TRBJ1-5 . TRBV28 CASSPRARDQPQHF TGTGCCAGCAGTCCCCGGGCGAGAGATCAGCCCCAGCATTTT
. TRBJ1-4 once TRBV5-1 CASSPGGLGEKLFF TGCGCCAGCAGCCCGGGGGGGCTTGGAGAAAAACTGTTTTTT
. TRBJ2-5 . TRBV5-6 CASSLDGRGRETQYF TGTGCCAGCAGCTTGGATGGCAGGGGTCGGGAGACCCAGTACTTC
TRBD2 TRBJ2-7 . TRBV4-3 CASSQEGLAGFYEQYF TGCGCCAGCAGCCAAGAGGGGCTAGCGGGATTCTACGAGCAGTACTTC
. TRBJ1-2 . TRBV5-1 CASSLDQGPYGYTF TGCGCCAGCAGCTTGGATCAGGGCCCCTATGGCTACACCTTC
. TRBJ2-3 . TRBV30 CAWSVQRATQYF TGTGCCTGGAGTGTCCAGCGGGCTACGCAGTATTTT
. TRBJ2-1 . TRBV12-5 CASVGGGEDEQFF TGTGCTAGTGTGGGGGGTGGTGAGGATGAGCAGTTCTTC
. TRBJ1-1 once TRBV6-1 CASSEDPRTEAFF TGTGCCAGCAGTGAAGATCCGAGGACTGAAGCTTTCTTT
TRBD1 TRBJ2-5 . TRBV6-5 CASTPTGGRETQYF TGTGCCAGCACCCCAACAGGGGGCCGGGAGACCCAGTACTTC
. TRBJ2-5 . TRBV7-2 CASSPPLWGETQYF TGTGCCAGCAGCCCCCCCCTATGGGGAGAGACCCAGTACTTC
. TRBJ2-7 many TRBV2 CASDDSSYEQYF TGTGCCAGCGACGATAGCTCCTACGAGCAGTACTTC
TRBD1 TRBJ1-4 . TRBV28 CASSSTGGYGEKLFF TGTGCCAGCAGTTCCACAGGGGGCTATGGTGAAAAACTGTTTTTT
TRBD2 TRBJ2-7 . TRBV6-5 CASRLAGGYEQYF TGTGCCAGCAGGTTAGCGGGGGGCTACGAGCAGTACTTC
. TRBJ2-7 . TRBV10-1 CASSDQDYEQYF TGCGCCAGCTCCGACCAGGACTACGAGCAGTACTTC
TRBD2 TRBJ2-7 . TRBV28 CASSFWTSTVEQYF TGTGCCAGCAGTTTCTGGACTAGTACGGTCGAGCAGTACTTC
. TRBJ1-5 . TRBV28 CASITGRQDQPQHF TGTGCCAGCATCACAGGAAGACAGGACCAGCCCCAGCATTTT
. TRBJ2-7 . TRBV13 CASSLGQANLDF TGTGCCAGCAGCTTAGGACAGGCCAACCTCGATTTC
TRBD2 TRBJ2-3 . TRBV7-9 CASSHSLAGVRTDTQYF TGTGCCAGCAGCCATTCCTTAGCGGGAGTTCGCACAGATACGCAGTATTTT
. TRBJ2-1 . TRBV7-2 CASSLVFGNNEQFF TGTGCCAGCAGCTTAGTATTCGGGAACAATGAGCAGTTCTTC
. TRBJ1-2 . TRBV28 CASSLDSYGYTF TGTGCCAGCAGTCTCGACAGCTATGGCTACACCTTC
TRBD2 TRBJ2-1 . TRBV5-1 CASSSSGLAVNEQFF TGCGCCAGCAGTTCCTCTGGACTAGCGGTAAATGAGCAGTTCTTC
TRBD2 TRBJ2-3 . TRBV28 CASSSPFRLADTDTQYF TGTGCCAGCAGTTCGCCATTTCGACTAGCGGACACAGATACGCAGTATTTT
. TRBJ1-1 . TRBV2 CASSGQLNTEAFF TGTGCCAGCAGTGGTCAATTGAACACTGAAGCTTTCTTT
. TRBJ1-3 . TRBV6-5 CASKTPASGNTIYF TGTGCCAGCAAAACCCCAGCATCTGGAAACACCATATATTTT
. TRBJ1-2 . TRBV30 CAWSPPQITNYGYTF TGTGCCTGGAGTCCCCCCCAGATAACTAACTATGGCTACACCTTC
TRBD2 TRBJ2-1 . TRBV19 CASRNPLAGGDEQFF TGTGCCAGTAGGAACCCCCTAGCGGGAGGTGATGAGCAGTTCTTC
. TRBJ2-1 . TRBV25-1 CASSEWGPEQFF TGTGCCAGCAGTGAATGGGGGCCTGAGCAGTTCTTC
. TRBJ1-4 . TRBV15 CATSRERTPNEKLFF TGTGCCACCAGCAGAGAGAGGACGCCTAATGAAAAACTGTTTTTT